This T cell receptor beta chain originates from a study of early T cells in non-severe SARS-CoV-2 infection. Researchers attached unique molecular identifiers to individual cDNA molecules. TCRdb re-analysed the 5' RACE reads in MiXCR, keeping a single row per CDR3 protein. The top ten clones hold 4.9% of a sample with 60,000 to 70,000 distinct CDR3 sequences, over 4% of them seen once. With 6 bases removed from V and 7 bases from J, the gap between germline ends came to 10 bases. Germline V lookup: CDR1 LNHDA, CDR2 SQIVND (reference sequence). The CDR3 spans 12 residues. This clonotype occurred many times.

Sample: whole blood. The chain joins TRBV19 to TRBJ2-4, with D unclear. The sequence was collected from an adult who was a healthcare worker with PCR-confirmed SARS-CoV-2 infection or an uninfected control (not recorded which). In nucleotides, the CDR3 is TGTGCCAGTAGCGAACGGCGGAACATTCAGTACTTC. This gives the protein CASSERRNIQYF.